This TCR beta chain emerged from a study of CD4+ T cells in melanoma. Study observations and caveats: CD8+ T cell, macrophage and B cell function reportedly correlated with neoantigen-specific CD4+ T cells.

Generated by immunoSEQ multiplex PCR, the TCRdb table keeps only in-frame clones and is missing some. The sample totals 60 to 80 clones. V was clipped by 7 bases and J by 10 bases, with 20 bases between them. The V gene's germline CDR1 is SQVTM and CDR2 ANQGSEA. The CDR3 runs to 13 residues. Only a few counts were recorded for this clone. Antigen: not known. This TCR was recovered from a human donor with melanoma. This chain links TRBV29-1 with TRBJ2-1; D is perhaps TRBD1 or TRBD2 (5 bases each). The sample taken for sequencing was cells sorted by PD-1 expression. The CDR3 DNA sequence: TGCAGCGGGACGCAGGGATCGGGGACGGAGCAGTTCTTC. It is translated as CSGTQGSGTEQFF.